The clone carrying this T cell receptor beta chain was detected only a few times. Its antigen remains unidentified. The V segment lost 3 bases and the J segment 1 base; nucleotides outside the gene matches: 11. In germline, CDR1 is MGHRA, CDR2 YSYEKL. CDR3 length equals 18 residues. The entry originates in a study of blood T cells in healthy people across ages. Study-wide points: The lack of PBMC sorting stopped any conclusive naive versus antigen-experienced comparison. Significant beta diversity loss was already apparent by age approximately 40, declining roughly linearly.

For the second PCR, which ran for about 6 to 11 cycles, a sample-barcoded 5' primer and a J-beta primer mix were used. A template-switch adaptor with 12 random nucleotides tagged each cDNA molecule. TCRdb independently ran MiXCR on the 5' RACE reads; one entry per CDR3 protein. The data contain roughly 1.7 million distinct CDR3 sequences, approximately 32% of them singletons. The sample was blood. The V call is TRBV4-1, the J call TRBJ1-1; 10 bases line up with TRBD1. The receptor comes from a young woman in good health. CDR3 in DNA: TGCGCCAGCAGCCAGATGGGACAGGGGTATGAAGGGAACACTGAAGCTTTCTTT. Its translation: CASSQMGQGYEGNTEAFF.